This T cell receptor beta chain was recovered during a study of blood T cell repertoires in COVID-19 (dated by TCRdb to the early 2020s). Study-wide context: Samples from collaborators originated in the United States, Italy and Spain and spanned both the acute and convalescent phases of COVID-19. The prospective study material was composed of cDNA or gDNA derived from T cells, B-cell-depleted T cells, or PBMCs. Subjects who had been exposed to COVID-19, were actively infected with it, or had recovered from it provided the deeply sampled blood TCRbeta repertoires that made up the dataset. A freely available public database, intended as a resource for researchers studying the immune response to SARS-CoV-2, is where the repertoires were released. The samples were drawn from two sources: the first 160 participants of the ongoing ImmuneRACE study, and 1,000 to 1,500 subjects contributed by 6 global collaborators. The sample metadata nearly always contained a de-identified subject ID, COVID-19 status, age in years and sex. HLA class I and class II types, where available, came from metadata supplied by the sample provider rather than from assay-based typing. The full study reports these points: Clinical and demographic metadata were provided uncurated, with the amount varying by source and participant.

In Seattle, one collaborating source enrolled patients while the infection was active and tracked those patients longitudinally over the course of disease. Each collaborating institution followed its own protocols to collect whole blood in K2EDTA tubes. Collaborator samples were shipped for TCRbeta analysis as frozen whole blood, isolated PBMCs, or DNA extracted from either sample type. Details on this clone: Its antigen is still unknown. There are no base qualities to consult, and no much larger clone falls within one base.

TCRbeta CDR3 regions were amplified from genomic DNA by means of the immunoSEQ Assay, a bias-controlled multiplex PCR. The published analysis was carried out like this. Nucleated cell counts per sample were estimated from amplification of reference gene primers within the assay. Sequence reads were collapsed and filtered to measure the absolute abundance of every unique TCRbeta CDR3 rearrangement. For each sample, productive Simpson clonality was calculated as the square root of Simpson's diversity index across productive rearrangements. The clones in this table, taken by TCRdb from immuneACCESS, are in-frame only. Not every clone is retained; where verified, under half of the shortfall comes from an unresolved V gene, and the cause of the rest is unknown. That table supplies the V and J calls and clone size; D and trimming were determined from the DNA. The sample table shows hundreds of thousands of clones, and about nine tenths are seen once. The leading ten clones occupy 9.5% to 13% of the sample.

CDR1 and CDR2, per the germline V gene (reference sequence), are LNHDA and SQIVND. From its cysteine to its phenylalanine, the CDR3 spans 16 amino acids. CDR3 DNA is the only sequence kept; it has 48 bases, read in frame from the first base. Trimming takes 6 bases off V and 0 bases off J; junction bases not matched to a gene: 6. The V and J segments used are TRBV19 and TRBJ1-5; TRBD1 agrees with 9 junctional bases. Input material: peripheral blood. This receptor was taken from a man aged 50 or older with COVID-19, enrolled during active disease. The bases read TGTGCCAGTAGGGGAGGACAGGGGAATAGCAATCAGCCCCAGCATTTT. It translates as CASRGGQGNSNQPQHF. Beyond the CDR3, the reference TRBV19 and TRBJ1-5 genes provide the residues; the full variable domain reads: DGGITQSPKYLFRKEGQNVTLSCEQNLNHDAMYWYRQDPGQGLRLIYYSQIVNDFQKGDIAEGYSVSREKKESFPLTVTSAQKNPTAFYLCASRGGQGNSNQPQHFGDGTRLSIL.